Shown below are 17 T cell receptor beta chains from a single sample sequenced in a study of sequential checkpoint blockade in melanoma. Treatment denoted: randomized to nivolumab then ipilimumab (arm A) or the reverse (arm B). Sequenced by immunoSEQ multiplex PCR; TCRdb stores in-frame clones only, minus some. The table has around 25,000 clones, around 82% seen once. The sample here was CD8+ T cells sorted from blood (inferred from file names), taken from a patient given nivolumab and ipilimumab in sequence. These receptors all stem from a human donor with melanoma.

V is TRBV7-2 and J is TRBJ1-4, with D possibly being TRBD1 (5 bases). Germline V gives CDR1 SGHTA, CDR2 FQGNSA. This CDR3 has 15 amino acids. Trimming took off 5 bases at V and 8 bases at J, with 18 bases between the two ends. Written as DNA, the CDR3 is TGTGCCAGCAGCGAGTCCTGGGGCGTTGGGGAAAAACTGTTTTTT. Protein: CASSESWGVGEKLFF.

This chain joins TRBV7-9 and TRBJ1-2; D gene ambiguous. The CDR3 length is 12 residues. V dropped 3 bases and J dropped 11 bases, with 13 bases sitting between them. CDR1 is SEHNR and CDR2 is FQNEAQ in the germline V gene (reference sequence). The CDR3 reads CASSFGGIEYTF. The CDR3 DNA reads as TGTGCCAGCAGCTTTGGCGGGATTGAGTACACCTTC.

The chain carries TRBV5-1 and TRBJ1-4; TRBD1 aligns across 9 bases. V was clipped by 4 bases and J by 5 bases; unmatched bases: 6. The CDR3 has 15 amino acids. CDR1 is SGHRS, CDR2 YFSETQ, per germline. The chain's CDR3 is CASSAPTGGNEKLFF. Here the CDR3 DNA reads TGCGCCAGCAGCGCACCGACAGGGGGGAATGAAAAACTGTTTTTT.

This CDR3 is CASSLTGAFTGELFF. The CDR3 region has the DNA TGTGCCAGCAGCTTAACAGGGGCCTTCACCGGGGAGCTGTTTTTT. This rearrangement joins TRBV11-2 to TRBJ2-2, with TRBD1 identical over 7 bases. Germline V gene sequence: CDR1 SGHAT, CDR2 FQNNGV. The CDR3 covers 15 residues. V lost 2 bases to trimming and J lost 4 bases; unmatched junction nucleotides: 4.

This clone appeared once. This chain connects TRBV2 to TRBJ1-5; 9 nucleotides align to TRBD1. Trimming cost V 6 bases and J 2 bases; bases outside gene matches: 5. Germline V gene lookup returns CDR1 SNHLY and CDR2 FYNNEI. The CDR3 sequence is 15 residues long. The CDR3 DNA reads as TGTGCCAGCAGGGACAGGGGAGGAGGCAATCAGCCCCAGCATTTT. Protein: CASRDRGGGNQPQHF. Full variable domain (missing parts from reference TRBV2 and TRBJ1-5): EPEVTQTPSHQVTQMGQEVILRCVPISNHLYFYWYRQILGQKVEFLVSFYNNEISEKSEIFDDQFSVERPDGSNFTLKIRSTKLEDSAMYFCASRDRGGGNQPQHFGDGTRLSIL.

V gene TRBV6-5 combines with J gene TRBJ2-5, with a possible D match to TRBD2 (7 bases). V lost 7 bases to trimming and J lost 5 bases, with 20 bases between them. This CDR3 spans 15 amino acids. Germline CDR1 is MNHEY and CDR2 is SVGAGI. Written as DNA, the CDR3 is TGTGCCAGCACTTGGAGGGGGGGCGCCGGGGAGACCCAGTACTTC. As protein: CASTWRGGAGETQYF.

This chain links TRBV28 with TRBJ2-1; D might be TRBD2 (6 bases). The V end was cut by 7 bases, the J end by 0 bases, with 10 bases between. The CDR3 has 14 amino acids. CDR1 and CDR2 from the germline V gene are MDHEN and SYDVKM. The DNA for the CDR3 is TGTGCCAGCATCTTTAGCGGCTCCTACAATGAGCAGTTCTTC. As protein: CASIFSGSYNEQFF.

J is TRBJ1-5 and V is TRBV5-5; 9 bases line up with TRBD1. CDR3 size: 14 residues. Germline values: CDR1 SGHKS, CDR2 YYEKEE (reference sequence). V trimming: 4 bases; J trimming: 6 bases; junction bases outside the gene matches: 5. CDR3 amino acids: CASSDTGGFQPQHF. In DNA form, the CDR3 reads TGTGCCAGCAGCGATACAGGGGGCTTTCAGCCCCAGCATTTT.

This sequence joins TRBV28 and TRBJ1-1; D unresolved. The CDR3 has 13 residues. Germline CDR1 reads MDHEN; CDR2 reads SYDVKM. V lost 6 bases, J lost 0 bases, and 8 bases lay in between. CDR3 nucleotide sequence: TGTGCCAGCAGCCGTGGCATGAACACTGAAGCTTTCTTT. Residues: CASSRGMNTEAFF.

This clone was detected only a few times. The chain recombines TRBV29-1 with TRBJ1-2; D might be TRBD1 (5 bases). The V gene's germline CDR1 is SQVTM and CDR2 ANQGSEA. V was clipped by 4 bases and J by 0 bases, with 18 bases between them. This CDR3 has 16 amino acids. CDR3 protein: CSVVGQGSLANYGYTF. In nucleotides, the CDR3 is TGCAGCGTTGTAGGGCAGGGAAGCTTAGCTAACTATGGCTACACCTTC. The whole variable domain, filled in from reference TRBV29-1 and TRBJ1-2, reads SAVISQKPSRDICQRGTSLTIQCQVDSQVTMMFWYRQQPGQSLTLIATANQGSEATYESGFVIDKFPISRPNLTFSTLTVSNMSPEDSSIYLCSVVGQGSLANYGYTFGSGTRLTVV.

This rearrangement joins TRBV18 to TRBJ2-1; 9 bases line up with TRBD2. Germline V gene lookup returns CDR1 KGHSH and CDR2 LQKENI. V trimming: 4 bases; J trimming: 0 bases; junction bases outside the gene matches: 4. This CDR3 has 16 residues. The CDR3 DNA follows: TGTGCCAGCTCACATGGGACTAGCAGCTCCTACAATGAGCAGTTCTTC. This codes for CASSHGTSSSYNEQFF.

This sequence joins TRBV2 and TRBJ1-1; no firm D call. Trimming removed 1 base from V and 12 bases from J, with 18 bases in between. CDR3 length: 14 amino acids. Germline loops: CDR1 SNHLY, CDR2 FYNNEI. CDR3 DNA sequence: TGTGCCAGCAGTGAAGGATTAGCGCAGGTCCCTACTTTCTTT. This gives the protein CASSEGLAQVPTFF.

The V and J genes are TRBV9 and TRBJ2-2, with 7 positions matching TRBD2. Germline V gene sequence: CDR1 SGDLS, CDR2 YYNGEE. The CDR3 is 16 amino acids. The junction had 2 bases not matched to a gene; V was cut back by 0 bases and J by 0 bases. CDR3 region: CASSVGTSANTGELFF. CDR3 sequence (DNA): TGTGCCAGCAGCGTAGGTACTAGCGCGAACACCGGGGAGCTGTTTTTT.

J is TRBJ1-6 and V is TRBV2; TRBD1 matches 7 bases. Germline V gene sequence: CDR1 SNHLY, CDR2 FYNNEI. The ends lost 6 bases at V and 5 bases at J; junction bases unmatched: 10. The CDR3 covers 16 residues. This CDR3 is CASRAATGTDNSPLHF. The CDR3 DNA is TGTGCCAGCAGGGCGGCTACCGGGACAGATAATTCACCCCTCCACTTT. The full variable domain, completed using reference TRBV2 and TRBJ1-6, is EPEVTQTPSHQVTQMGQEVILRCVPISNHLYFYWYRQILGQKVEFLVSFYNNEISEKSEIFDDQFSVERPDGSNFTLKIRSTKLEDSAMYFCASRAATGTDNSPLHFGNGTRLTVT.

The chain recombines TRBV30 with TRBJ1-3; D ambiguous. The V and J ends lost 5 bases and 4 bases respectively, with 3 bases between them. The CDR3 covers 10 residues. The V gene's germline CDR1 is GTSNPN and CDR2 SVGIG (reference sequence). The DNA for the CDR3 is TGTGCCTGGGCGGGAAACACCATATATTTT. Translation gives CAWAGNTIYF.

This chain uses TRBV18 with TRBJ2-7; a possible D gene is TRBD2 (5 bases). The germline V gene has CDR1 KGHSH and CDR2 LQKENI. CDR3 length: 17 residues. V gave up 3 bases and J gave up 3 bases, with 21 bases separating them. Written as DNA, the CDR3 is TGTGCCAGCTCACCCGACGCGGATCGGGGTAGAGGCTACGAGCAGTACTTC. Its translation is CASSPDADRGRGYEQYF.

The sample holds a few counts of this clone. The chain joins TRBV28 to TRBJ2-4; TRBD1 agrees at 7 bases. V lost 2 bases to trimming and J lost 9 bases; unmatched junction nucleotides: 7. The germline V gene encodes CDR1 MDHEN and CDR2 SYDVKM. CDR3 size: 14 residues. The CDR3, as DNA: TGTGCCAGCAGTTTACCCGGGACAGAGGCCATTCAGTACTTC. It codes for CASSLPGTEAIQYF.